The 17 T cell receptor beta chains presented below share a single source sample, sequenced in a study of molecular identifiers for immune sequencing clone quantification. MiXCR, applied by TCRdb to the PCR reads, yields one record per CDR3 protein. The sample holds approximately 54,000 distinct CDR3 sequences, roughly 24% seen once. The sample comprised naive CD8+ T cells from blood, with Jurkat cell RNA spiked in. The subset denotes: FACS-sorted CD8+CD4-CCR7+CD45RA+ naive T cells. These receptors were collected from a human donor in good health. Some libraries in this study had Jurkat cell RNA spiked in.

On this clonotype: A much larger clonotype is one base distant, so this may be a read error. The rearrangement links TRBV5-6 to TRBJ1-1; D is unresolved. The CDR3 runs 16 residues. Germline CDR1 reads SGHDT; CDR2 reads YYEEEE. The CDR3 DNA reads TGTGCCAGCAGCCCGCGGATAGGATCTTTGAACACTGAAGCTCTCTTT. As protein: CASSPRIGSLNTEALF.

About this clonotype itself: A read error may explain this, as a much larger clone is one base away. The J gene is TRBJ2-3, the V gene TRBV7-9; D is ambiguous. V gave up 1 base and J gave up 4 bases, with 9 bases separating them. CDR3 length: 14 amino acids. Germline V gene lookup returns CDR1 SEHNR and CDR2 FQNEAQ (reference sequence). The CDR3 is CASSLVLGPDTQYF. The CDR3 nucleotides read TGTGCCAGCAGCTTAGTTCTCGGTCCAGATACGCAGTATTTT. Supplemented by reference TRBV7-9 and TRBJ2-3, the full variable domain reads DTGVSQNPRHKITKRGQNVTFRCDPISEHNRLYWYRQTLGQGPEFLTYFQNEAQLEKSRLLSDRFSAERPKGSFSTLEIQRTEQGDSAMYLCASSLVLGPDTQYFGPGTRLTVL.

Concerning this clonotype itself: A much more abundant neighbour one base away suggests this may be a read error. The chain couples TRBV12-5 to TRBJ2-3; possible D gene TRBD2, 7 bases. V was trimmed by 6 bases and J by 6 bases, leaving 16 bases between them. Per germline, CDR1 LGHNT and CDR2 FRNRAP. This CDR3 contains 14 residues. As DNA, the CDR3 is TGTGCTAGTGGGACGGGACGGGGGGCCGATACGCAGTATTTT. Translating it yields CASGTGRGADTQYF.

This clonotype was observed at least ten times. V and J are TRBV7-8 and TRBJ2-1; D tentatively reads TRBD1 or TRBD2 (5 bases each). Germline CDR1 reads SGHVS; CDR2 reads FQNEAQ. The V end lost 4 bases, the J end lost 5 bases, and 21 bases lay between the germline ends. The length of the CDR3 is 17 residues. The CDR3 nucleotides read TGTGCCAGCAGCTCGACCATGGGGCCCAGGCGGGACAATGAGCAGTTCTTC. The encoded protein is CASSSTMGPRRDNEQFF.

This clonotype was seen only a few times. J is TRBJ2-1 and V is TRBV6-5; TRBD2 might be the D (6 bases). V lost 4 bases and J lost 14, with 18 bases in between. The CDR3 spans 13 residues. Germline V lookup: CDR1 MNHEY, CDR2 SVGAGI. CDR3 nucleotide sequence: TGTGCCAGCAGTTTACGCGGAGGGGACCCTGAGTTCTTC. Amino acids: CASSLRGGDPEFF.

The genes are TRBV7-2 and TRBJ2-3; 7 positions match TRBD1. The CDR3 spans 14 residues. Germline CDR1 reads SGHTA; CDR2 reads FQGNSA. With V trimmed by 7 bases and J by 3 bases, 7 bases remained unmatched. Here the CDR3 reads CASISGQQTDTQYF. CDR3 sequence (DNA): TGTGCCAGCATCTCGGGACAGCAGACAGATACGCAGTATTTT.

Worth noting for this clonotype: This could be a read error, since a much larger clone is one nucleotide away. J is TRBJ2-2 and V is TRBV20-1, with D perhaps matching TRBD2 (6 bases). The germline gives CDR1 DFQATT, CDR2 SNEGSKA (reference sequence). This CDR3 region has 15 residues. DNA of the CDR3: TGCAGTGCTATAGGTCTAGCCGAGAACACCGGGGGGCTGTTTTTT. Its translation is CSAIGLAENTGGLFF.

The chain is built from TRBV2 and TRBJ2-7, with D tentatively TRBD1 (6 bases). The V end lost 6 bases, the J end lost 2 bases, and 11 bases lay between the germline ends. Looked up from germline, CDR1 is SNHLY and CDR2 is FYNNEI. CDR3 size: 13 residues. CDR3 bases: TGTGCCAGCAGAGGGGACACGGCCTACGAGCAGTACTTC. Amino acid sequence: CASRGDTAYEQYF.

This clonotype has just a few counts. It may be a read error: a sequence one base away is much more abundant. The chain joins TRBV30 to TRBJ2-1; D is ambiguous. This CDR3 spans 13 amino acids. Germline V lookup: CDR1 GTSNPN, CDR2 SVGIG (reference sequence). Trimming pared 3 bases from V and 10 bases from J, leaving 16 bases between. CDR3 bases: TGTGCCTGGAGAGGTTTGGGCCACTGGGAGCAGTTCTTC. Translated, it gives CAWRGLGHWEQFF.

Remarks on this clonotype: A much larger clone lies one base from this, so it may be a read error. The chain uses TRBV27 and TRBJ1-5, with TRBD1 identical over 9 bases. This CDR3 spans 14 amino acids. The germline V gene encodes CDR1 MNHEY and CDR2 SMNVEV (reference sequence). CDR3 bases: TGTGCCAGCAGGACCACAGGGGGCAATCAGCCCCCGCATTTT. It yields the protein CASRTTGGNQPPHF.

For this clonotype: A read error may explain this, as a much larger clone is one base away. The chain links TRBV6-4 to TRBJ2-1; 8 bases align to TRBD2. V shed 3 bases, J shed 3 bases, and the junction held 7 bases outside the gene matches. This CDR3 comprises 16 residues. Germline CDR1 reads MRHNA; CDR2 reads SNTAGT. Here the CDR3 DNA reads TGTGCCAGCAGTGATAGCGGGAATACCAACTACAATGAGCAGTTCTTC. Encoded protein: CASSDSGNTNYNEQFF.

This clonotype was seen many times. This chain joins TRBV12-3 or TRBV12-4 and TRBJ2-5; the D is unclear. V lost 2 bases, J lost 7 bases, and 5 bases lay in between. CDR3 length equals 11 residues. CDR3 in amino acids: CASSLQWTQYF. The CDR3 region has the DNA TGTGCCAGCAGTTTACAATGGACCCAGTACTTC.

This clonotype was detected ten times or more. The V and J genes are TRBV20-1 and TRBJ1-5; TRBD1 is a possible D gene (5 bases). Germline CDR1 and CDR2: DFQATT and SNEGSKA (reference sequence). V was clipped by 6 bases and J by 4 bases, with 19 bases between them. This CDR3 contains 15 residues. The CDR3: CSARQTQPDNQPQHF. CDR3 nucleotide sequence: TGCAGTGCAAGACAGACCCAACCAGATAATCAGCCCCAGCATTTT.

In regard to this clonotype: It may be a read error: a sequence one base away is much more abundant. Given the absence of the conserved phenylalanine or tryptophan at the CDR3 end, a read error is likely. J is TRBJ1-6 and V is TRBV6-1; D is undetermined. CDR3 length equals 15 residues. Germline V CDR1 and CDR2: MNHNS, SASEGT. V lost 7 bases and J lost 8, with 18 bases in between. The CDR3 coding sequence is TGTGCCAGCACCCCGGACCCCGCCGGGCATTCACCCCTCCACCTT. Translating gives CASTPDPAGHSPLHL.

Turning to this clonotype: A much larger clone differs from this one at a single base, so this may be a read error. The CDR3 here is CACNWLLGNQPQHF. CDR3 nucleotides: TGTGCCTGTAACTGGCTACTGGGGAATCAGCCCCAGCATTTT. The chain recombines TRBV19 with TRBJ1-5, with D unclear. V lost 11 bases and J lost 4, with 18 bases in between. Germline CDR1 is LNHDA and CDR2 is SQIVND (reference sequence). The CDR3 runs 14 residues.

As concerns this clonotype: A single base separates this from a much larger clone, so it may be a read error. The chain joins TRBV7-8 to TRBJ2-3; D ambiguous. Trimming removed 2 bases at V and 2 bases at J, with 11 bases between. CDR3 length: 15 residues. Germline V gene data show CDR1 as SGHVS and CDR2 as FQNEAQ. The CDR3 here is CASSLLGGNTDTQYF. Here the CDR3 DNA reads TGTGCCAGCAGCTTACTTGGCGGAAACACAGATACGCAGTATTTT.

In this sample, this clonotype turned up many times. This chain links TRBV2 with TRBJ1-3, with a weak D call TRBD1 (5 bases). Germline V gives CDR1 SNHLY, CDR2 FYNNEI. The CDR3 is made up of 12 amino acids. Trimming removed 11 bases at V and 2 bases at J, with 10 bases between. For the CDR3, the DNA is TGTGCCGCACAGGAACCTGGAAACACCATATATTTT. Translation: CAAQEPGNTIYF.